The rows below give T cell receptor beta chains drawn from one sample of a study of graft-versus-host responses after intestinal transplantation. Assay: immunoSEQ multiplex PCR; the TCRdb copy retains only in-frame clones and omits some. Of fewer than 95,000 clones detected, about 93% appear once; the ten largest clones hold roughly 0.49%. Their cognate antigens are unknown. The sequencing used unstimulated CD8+ T cells sorted from spleen or lymph node cells, collected before intestinal transplant. The receptors derive from a human donor who received an intestinal transplant. Both conserved end residues are part of each CDR3. Fields, in order: V gene, J gene, clone size, D gene, CDR3 DNA, CDR3 protein. A D gene is named only where the DNA matches it firmly. Clone size appears in some rows only: once, few, many, or a class for an expanded clone.

V gene: TRBV27; J gene: TRBJ1-1; clone size: .; D gene: .; CDR3 DNA: TGTGCCAGCAGTGCAGGGGCGCGGAACACTGAAGCTTTCTTT; CDR3 protein: CASSAGARNTEAFF
V gene: TRBV11-3; J gene: TRBJ2-7; clone size: .; D gene: .; CDR3 DNA: TGTGCCAGCAGCTTGTCCCGGGACGAGCAGTACTTC; CDR3 protein: CASSLSRDEQYF
V gene: TRBV5-4; J gene: TRBJ2-5; clone size: .; D gene: TRBD2; CDR3 DNA: TGTGCCAGCAGCTCCGGGACTAGCGGTTTTGGAGAGACCCAGTACTTC; CDR3 protein: CASSSGTSGFGETQYF
V gene: TRBV13; J gene: TRBJ2-7; clone size: .; D gene: TRBD2; CDR3 DNA: TGTGCCAGCAGCTCCGGCGGCACGGGGGGCTACGAGCAGTACTTC; CDR3 protein: CASSSGGTGGYEQYF
V gene: TRBV5-1; J gene: TRBJ2-5; clone size: .; D gene: .; CDR3 DNA: TGCGCCAGCAGCGGGATTAGTATTATCGGGGATACAGAGACCCAGTACTTC; CDR3 protein: CASSGISIIGDTETQYF
V gene: TRBV19; J gene: TRBJ1-4; clone size: few; D gene: .; CDR3 DNA: TGTGCCAGTAGTTTCGCAGGGATCGGTGAAAAACTGTTTTTT; CDR3 protein: CASSFAGIGEKLFF
V gene: TRBV28; J gene: TRBJ2-7; clone size: .; D gene: TRBD1; CDR3 DNA: TGTGCCAGCAGAAACGACAGGGGATTCAACGAGCAGTACTTC; CDR3 protein: CASRNDRGFNEQYF
V gene: TRBV15; J gene: TRBJ2-3; clone size: .; D gene: TRBD1; CDR3 DNA: TGTGCCACCAGCAGGGACCCGGGACAGGGAACCGATACGCAGTATTTT; CDR3 protein: CATSRDPGQGTDTQYF
V gene: TRBV4-1; J gene: TRBJ1-1; clone size: .; D gene: TRBD1; CDR3 DNA: TGCGCCAGCAGCCAAGGCGAGGGGGCCACTGAAGCTTTCTTT; CDR3 protein: CASSQGEGATEAFF
V gene: TRBV28; J gene: TRBJ2-1; clone size: .; D gene: TRBD2; CDR3 DNA: TGTGCCAGCAGTTCCCCACGGAGCGGGAGGAACTACAATGAGCAGTTCTTC; CDR3 protein: CASSSPRSGRNYNEQFF
V gene: TRBV14; J gene: TRBJ1-1; clone size: few; D gene: .; CDR3 DNA: TGTGCCAGCAGCGAGCAAACGAGGGACACTGAAGCTTTCTTT; CDR3 protein: CASSEQTRDTEAFF
V gene: TRBV7-9; J gene: TRBJ2-7; clone size: .; D gene: TRBD1; CDR3 DNA: TGTGCCAGCAGCTCGAGGACAGGCCAATTTCCCTACGAGCAGTACTTC; CDR3 protein: CASSSRTGQFPYEQYF
V gene: TRBV6-1; J gene: TRBJ1-2; clone size: .; D gene: .; CDR3 DNA: TGTGCCAGCAGTGAAGGAGCGCTGGATGGCTACACCTTC; CDR3 protein: CASSEGALDGYTF
V gene: TRBV27; J gene: TRBJ1-1; clone size: .; D gene: .; CDR3 DNA: TGTGCCAGCGGAACAGGGAACACTGAAGCTTTCTTT; CDR3 protein: CASGTGNTEAFF
V gene: TRBV27; J gene: TRBJ2-7; clone size: once; D gene: TRBD1; CDR3 DNA: TGTGCCAGCAGTCCCGGACAGGGGGCCCACTACGAGCAGTACTTC; CDR3 protein: CASSPGQGAHYEQYF
V gene: TRBV27; J gene: TRBJ2-7; clone size: .; D gene: TRBD1; CDR3 DNA: TGTGCCAGCAGTCCCGGGACAGGGTTTTTTTACGAGCAGTACTTC; CDR3 protein: CASSPGTGFFYEQYF
V gene: TRBV6-5; J gene: TRBJ1-1; clone size: once; D gene: .; CDR3 DNA: TGTGCCAGCAGTAAGGGGGTCACTGAAGCTTTCTTT; CDR3 protein: CASSKGVTEAFF
V gene: TRBV7-8; J gene: TRBJ2-7; clone size: .; D gene: TRBD1; CDR3 DNA: TGTGCCAGCAGCCAACCCCCCGGGACAGGGAGCTACGAGCAGTACTTC; CDR3 protein: CASSQPPGTGSYEQYF
V gene: TRBV7-6; J gene: TRBJ1-1; clone size: .; D gene: TRBD1; CDR3 DNA: TGTGCCAGCAGCCTGGGACAGGCTGGTACTGAAGCTTTCTTT; CDR3 protein: CASSLGQAGTEAFF
V gene: TRBV6-1; J gene: TRBJ1-4; clone size: .; D gene: .; CDR3 DNA: TGTGCCAGCAGTGAAAGGTTGGCAGGGATTGGAGAAAAACTGTTTTTT; CDR3 protein: CASSERLAGIGEKLFF
V gene: TRBV7-6; J gene: TRBJ2-5; clone size: .; D gene: .; CDR3 DNA: TGTGCCAGCAGCTTGGAGGTGGGCCAAGAGACCCAGTACTTC; CDR3 protein: CASSLEVGQETQYF
V gene: TRBV10-3; J gene: TRBJ1-1; clone size: .; D gene: .; CDR3 DNA: TGTGCCATCAGTGAACCAGGGATAACTGAAGCTTTCTTT; CDR3 protein: CAISEPGITEAFF
V gene: TRBV6-4; J gene: TRBJ2-3; clone size: .; D gene: TRBD2; CDR3 DNA: TGTGCCAGCAGTGACTCAGCGGGGGGGCCAGATACGCAGTATTTT; CDR3 protein: CASSDSAGGPDTQYF
V gene: TRBV6-1; J gene: TRBJ2-7; clone size: .; D gene: .; CDR3 DNA: TGTGCCAGCAACAACTACGAGCAGTACTTC; CDR3 protein: CASNNYEQYF
V gene: TRBV6-5; J gene: TRBJ1-2; clone size: .; D gene: .; CDR3 DNA: TGTGCCAGCAGTTACAGCTCTAACTATGGCTACACCTTC; CDR3 protein: CASSYSSNYGYTF
V gene: TRBV6-1; J gene: TRBJ1-6; clone size: .; D gene: .; CDR3 DNA: TGTGCCAGCGGCCCAACGACACCTTGGAATTCACCCCTCCACTTT; CDR3 protein: CASGPTTPWNSPLHF
V gene: TRBV19; J gene: TRBJ2-7; clone size: .; D gene: TRBD1; CDR3 DNA: TGTGCCAGTAGTATCGGGACAGGGCCCGCATTTTACGAGCAGTACTTC; CDR3 protein: CASSIGTGPAFYEQYF
V gene: TRBV30; J gene: TRBJ1-1; clone size: .; D gene: .; CDR3 DNA: TGTGCCTGCCCAACCGGACGGGGAAAAGCTTTCTTT; CDR3 protein: CACPTGRGKAFF
V gene: TRBV30; J gene: TRBJ1-6; clone size: .; D gene: .; CDR3 DNA: TGTGCCTGGAGTACAGACAGGAGGATTTCCTATAATTCACCCCTCCACTTT; CDR3 protein: CAWSTDRRISYNSPLHF
V gene: TRBV11-2; J gene: TRBJ2-7; clone size: once; D gene: TRBD2; CDR3 DNA: TGTGCCAGCAGCGTTGGACAGGGACTAGCGGTCTACGAGCAGTACTTC; CDR3 protein: CASSVGQGLAVYEQYF